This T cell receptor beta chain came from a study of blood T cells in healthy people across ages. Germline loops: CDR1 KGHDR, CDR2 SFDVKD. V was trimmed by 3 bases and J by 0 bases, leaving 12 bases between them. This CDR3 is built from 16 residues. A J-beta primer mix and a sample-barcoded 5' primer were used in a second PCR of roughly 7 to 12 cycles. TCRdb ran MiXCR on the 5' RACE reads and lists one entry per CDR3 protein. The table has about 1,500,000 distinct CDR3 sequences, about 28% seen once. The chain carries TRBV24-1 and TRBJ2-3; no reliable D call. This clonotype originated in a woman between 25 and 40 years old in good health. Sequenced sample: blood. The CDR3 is CATSDPGESSTDTQYF. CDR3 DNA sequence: TGTGCCACCAGTGATCCCGGAGAATCTAGCACAGATACGCAGTATTTT.